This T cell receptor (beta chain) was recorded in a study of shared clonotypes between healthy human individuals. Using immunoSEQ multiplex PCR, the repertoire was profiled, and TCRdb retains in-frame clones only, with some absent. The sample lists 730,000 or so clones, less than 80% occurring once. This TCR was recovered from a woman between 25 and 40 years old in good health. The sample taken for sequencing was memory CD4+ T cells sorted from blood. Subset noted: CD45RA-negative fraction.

Here the CDR3 reads CASEREGIANYGYTF. Here the CDR3 DNA reads TGTGCCAGTGAGAGAGAGGGCATAGCTAACTATGGCTACACCTTC. The rearrangement joins TRBV6-1 to TRBJ1-2; D remains unclear. This CDR3 is 15 amino acids long. Germline CDR1 MNHNS, CDR2 SASEGT. V dropped 9 bases and J dropped 0 bases, with 17 bases sitting between them.